Listed below are T cell receptor beta chains from one sample, sequenced in a study of PD-1 blockade in classical Hodgkin lymphoma. Method: immunoSEQ multiplex PCR; TCRdb's copy keeps in-frame clones and lacks some. The sample has about 110,000 clones; roughly 87% are singletons. The material was peripheral blood mononuclear cells (PBMCs), obtained before the second cycle of nivolumab. The receptors were sampled from a human donor with classical Hodgkin lymphoma. CDR3s include the opening cysteine and the closing phenylalanine or tryptophan. D genes are given only for firm matches. Only some rows state a clone size, as once, few, many or a class for expanded clones.

J gene	D gene	clone size	V gene	CDR3 DNA	CDR3 protein
TRBJ2-7	NA	NA	TRBV28	TGTGCCAGCAGTTTTCAGGCAGGGAGCTCCTACGAGCAGTACTTC	CASSFQAGSSYEQYF
TRBJ1-1	NA	NA	TRBV19	TGTGCCAGTAGGATGGGACATATTGAAGCTTTCTTT	CASRMGHIEAFF
TRBJ1-1	NA	NA	TRBV4-1	TGCGCCAGCAGCCATGTAGGACACTTGAACACTGAAGCTTTCTTT	CASSHVGHLNTEAFF
TRBJ1-6	TRBD1	NA	TRBV30	TGTGCCTGGGGTGTAACCTCCGGGACAGGCAATTCACCCCTCCACTTT	CAWGVTSGTGNSPLHF
TRBJ2-7	TRBD2	NA	TRBV6-5	TGTGCCAGCAGTTACTCGATTGCGGGAGGCTACGAGCAGTACTTC	CASSYSIAGGYEQYF
TRBJ2-5	NA	once	TRBV29-1	TGCAGCGTCCAAGGCAGGGGCCGTCAAGAGACCCAGTACTTC	CSVQGRGRQETQYF
TRBJ2-2	NA	NA	TRBV10-1	TGCGCCAGCAGTGTCTTTAGGGGTCCGGGAGTAGACACCGGGGAGCTGTTTTTT	CASSVFRGPGVDTGELFF
TRBJ1-1	TRBD1	NA	TRBV11-2	TGTGCCAGCAGCTTAATGCAGGGGGCAACTGAAGCTTTCTTT	CASSLMQGATEAFF
TRBJ1-3	TRBD1	NA	TRBV5-1	TGCGCCAGCAACAGTAGGGGACAGGGGGCGATCGGAAACACCATATATTTT	CASNSRGQGAIGNTIYF
TRBJ1-1	NA	few	TRBV7-9	TGTGCCAGCAGCTTAGTGGTGAGCACTGAAGCTTTCTTT	CASSLVVSTEAFF
TRBJ2-3	NA	NA	TRBV5-8	TGTGCCAGCAGCTTGGTTTCGGGACCCACAGATACGCAGTATTTT	CASSLVSGPTDTQYF
TRBJ2-5	NA	NA	TRBV5-4	TGTGCCAGCAGCTTGGAGACAATTGGGGAGACCCAGTACTTC	CASSLETIGETQYF
TRBJ2-7	NA	once	TRBV27	TGTGCCAGCAGGGTCGCTTATGCCTCCTACGAGCAGTACTTC	CASRVAYASYEQYF
TRBJ2-7	NA	NA	TRBV9	TGTGCCAGCAACAGAAACCCCACCTACGAGCAGTACTTC	CASNRNPTYEQYF
TRBJ1-3	NA	NA	TRBV5-4	TGTGCCAGCAGCACGGACATCTCTGGAAACACCATATATTTT	CASSTDISGNTIYF
TRBJ2-1	NA	NA	TRBV4-1	TGCGCCAGCAGCCAAGATTGGGACCCCCCACTCTCGGATAATGAGCAGTTCTTC	CASSQDWDPPLSDNEQFF
TRBJ2-7	TRBD1	NA	TRBV5-1	TGCGCCAGCAGCTTTCAGACAGGGGGCGGGCACGAGCAGTACTTC	CASSFQTGGGHEQYF
TRBJ2-1	NA	NA	TRBV7-2	TGTGCCAGCAGCTTAGCGCCGGTGGTACGGAGCAGTGAGCAGTTCTTC	CASSLAPVVRSSEQFF
TRBJ2-2	TRBD1	NA	TRBV28	TGTGCCAGCAGTTTGGCCGACAGGGTCAACACCGGGGAGCTGTTTTTT	CASSLADRVNTGELFF
TRBJ2-1	TRBD2	NA	TRBV6-5	TGTGCCAGCAGTTTGGGACTAGCGGGGTTGAATGAGCAGTTCTTC	CASSLGLAGLNEQFF
TRBJ2-3	TRBD1	NA	TRBV29-1	TGCAGCGTTGACGGACCAGAGGGGGCTAGCACAGATACGCAGTATTTT	CSVDGPEGASTDTQYF
TRBJ2-1	TRBD2	NA	TRBV14	TGTGCCAGCAGCCAAGTGGGGACGGGAGGCCCTGAGCAGTTCTTC	CASSQVGTGGPEQFF
TRBJ2-1	TRBD2	once	TRBV13	TGTGCCAGCGGGAGGGCGGCCGATGGGAACGTCAATGAGCAGTTCTTC	CASGRAADGNVNEQFF
TRBJ2-7	NA	NA	TRBV10-2	TGCGCCAGCAAAATGGTACACGAGGGGCCTGGGTACTTC	CASKMVHEGPGYF
TRBJ1-2	NA	NA	TRBV29-1	TGCAGCGTTGAACAAGGACCAGGCACCTATGGCTACACCTTC	CSVEQGPGTYGYTF
TRBJ1-1	NA	NA	TRBV30	TGTGCCTGGAGTGTACTCCTGGGGGCTGAAGCTTTCTTT	CAWSVLLGAEAFF
TRBJ1-3	NA	NA	TRBV28	TGTGCCAGCAGTTTCCAGGGAGGCTCTGGAAACACCATATATTTT	CASSFQGGSGNTIYF
TRBJ2-1	NA	NA	TRBV30	TGTGCCTGGACACGGGGGCTCGGTTATGAGCAGTTCTTC	CAWTRGLGYEQFF
TRBJ2-3	NA	NA	TRBV18	TGTGCCAGCTCAACCCGCACAGATACGCAGTATTTT	CASSTRTDTQYF
TRBJ2-7	TRBD2	once	TRBV27	TGTGCCAGCAGTCCCATACTAGCGGGAGGGCCCTACGAGCAGTACTTC	CASSPILAGGPYEQYF
TRBJ2-1	TRBD2	NA	TRBV5-1	TGCGCCAGCAGGAGCGGGACGGACAATGAGCAGTTCTTC	CASRSGTDNEQFF
TRBJ2-7	NA	few	TRBV19	TGTGCCAGTAGTAAGGGGGCGAAAGCGGGAGCGAGCTCCTACGAGCAGTACTTC	CASSKGAKAGASSYEQYF
TRBJ2-7	TRBD2	NA	TRBV7-9	TGTGCCAGCAGCTCGGGACTAGCGGACCCCTACGAGCAGTACTTC	CASSSGLADPYEQYF
TRBJ2-1	TRBD2	NA	TRBV4-3	TGCGCCAGCCCCCGGCCAGAGCGGGAGCCAAAAGTGGCCTACAATGAGCAGTTCTTC	CASPRPEREPKVAYNEQFF
TRBJ2-4	NA	NA	TRBV5-4	TGTGCCAGCAGGACCTCGGCTAGGGGCATTCAGTACTTC	CASRTSARGIQYF
TRBJ2-7	NA	NA	TRBV30	TGTGCCTGGAGTGTAGGGAAGCCTGTCTACGAGCAGTACTTC	CAWSVGKPVYEQYF
TRBJ1-5	TRBD1	once	TRBV10-1	TGCGCCAGCAGTGAGTCCGGGACAGGGGGGCAGCCCCAGCATTTT	CASSESGTGGQPQHF
TRBJ2-6	TRBD1	NA	TRBV6-5	TGTGCCAGCAGTTATACAGGGGGCGCTGGGGCCAACGTCCTGACTTTC	CASSYTGGAGANVLTF
TRBJ1-4	TRBD1	NA	TRBV7-9	TGTGCCAGCGGCCGGGACAGGGGGGGTGAAAAACTGTTTTTT	CASGRDRGGEKLFF
TRBJ2-7	TRBD2	NA	TRBV2	TGTGCCAGCAGTGAAACTCTGCGGGAGCCCCTCGAGCAGTACTTC	CASSETLREPLEQYF